These 4 T cell receptor beta chains came from one sample sequenced in a study of response to subunit inactivated influenza vaccine listed by TCRdb under 2018. According to the study, the label for this sample's time point signals: approximately 47 days after influenza vaccine administration. Library preparation used RT-PCR. The reads were generated on an Illumina HiSeq 2500. The public reads were run again by TCRdb, first through fastp at Q25 and then through MiXCR, and only productive beta chains were kept. Each entry merges the rows of one CDR3 protein and shows their most common DNA and genes. Counted in this sample were hundreds of thousands of distinct CDR3 sequences; 9.5% to 13% of them appeared once. Of the sample, 12% is held by the ten largest clones. The material was PBMCs from blood, obtained more than 35 days after vaccination. These receptors all stem from a man between 50 and 59 years old who received an inactivated influenza vaccine. Donor details come from another sample of the same person, matched by shared clones.

This clonotype was detected a few times. The rearrangement joins TRBV6-5 to TRBJ2-7; 8 nucleotides line up with TRBD1. V dropped 0 bases and J dropped 1; count of bases not matched to a gene: 5. The CDR3 has 16 residues. Per germline, CDR1 MNHEY and CDR2 SVGAGI. CDR3 DNA sequence: TGTGCCAGCAGTTACTCCCAGGGGGCCTCATCCTACGAGCAGTACTTC. Protein product: CASSYSQGASSYEQYF.

The table lists this clonotype with a few counts. This chain joins TRBV7-2 and TRBJ2-1, with 10 bases identical to TRBD2. Trimming took 5 bases from V and 4 from J; bases not matched to a gene: 11. Germline V gene data show CDR1 as SGHTA and CDR2 as FQGNSA. The CDR3 is made up of 17 amino acids. The CDR3 loop is CASSLRLAGLEYNEQFF. The CDR3 region has the DNA TGTGCCAGCAGCCTAAGACTAGCGGGTTTAGAGTACAATGAGCAGTTCTTC.

This clonotype came up many times. The chain couples TRBV7-2 to TRBJ2-1; the match to TRBD2 covers 7 bases. V dropped 5 bases and J dropped 7; count of bases not matched to a gene: 14. The CDR3 is 16 residues long. The germline gives CDR1 SGHTA, CDR2 FQGNSA. The CDR3 sequence is CASSTGGGGRTNEQFF. DNA of the CDR3: TGTGCCAGCAGCACGGGCGGCGGGGGAAGAACGAATGAGCAGTTCTTC.

This clonotype was picked up many times. The chain carries TRBV6-1 and TRBJ2-2; D may be TRBD1 (5 bases). The length of the CDR3 is 13 residues. V gave up 5 bases and J gave up 6 bases, with 10 bases separating them. Germline CDR1 MNHNS, CDR2 SASEGT. This CDR3 reads CASSPTVAGELFF. The CDR3 region has the DNA TGTGCCAGCAGTCCGACAGTCGCCGGGGAGCTGTTTTTT.